This T cell receptor beta chain was identified in a study of metastatic and nonmetastatic thyroid tumors. Study as a whole: Across peripheral blood and tumor or nodule tissue samples taken from malignant and benign thyroid patients, the repertoires were compared with one another.

This clone was seen at least ten times. Among the patients, none had received any treatment before thyroid surgery. In the source study's methods: What underpinned the distant-metastasis classifier for papillary thyroid cancer was the set of CDR3 differences across clinicopathological groups. TCRdb re-clonotyped the PCR reads through MiXCR. The V and J calls follow TCRdb's processing rather than the paper's. This table has about 85,000 clones, approximately 9% appearing once. The CDR3 extends over 13 amino acids. Germline V gene data show CDR1 as LNHDA and CDR2 as SQIVND (reference sequence). V trimming: 7 bases; J trimming: 8 bases; junction bases outside the gene matches: 9.

The sample was blood. The J gene is TRBJ1-2, the V gene TRBV19; 8 bases fit TRBD1. This clonotype was obtained from a female donor with papillary thyroid cancer or a benign thyroid nodule (not recorded which). Some clones in this sample may be carry-over from other donors' samples. This CDR3 reads CASTKQGEGGYTF. CDR3 DNA: TGTGCCAGTACAAAACAGGGGGAAGGAGGCTACACCTTC.